This T cell receptor (beta chain) was observed in a study of identical twins. TCRdb re-called the 5' RACE reads with MiXCR, one entry per CDR3 protein. The table shows 450,000 to 500,000 distinct CDR3 sequences, with roughly 13% occurring only once. Germline assignment: CDR1 SGHRS and CDR2 YFSETQ. The V and J ends lost 0 bases and 2 bases respectively, with 9 bases between them. CDR3 length equals 15 residues. The sample was also reused in another study, on yellow fever vaccine responses in identical twins. Turning to that study: Convergence reportedly seemed to mark part of the twins' vaccine T cell response, with personalization marking the rest.

J is TRBJ2-1 and V is TRBV5-1, with no clear D. The receptor's source is a young woman in good health. The specimen was CD4+ T cells sorted from blood. The CDR3, as DNA: TGCGCCAGCAGCTTGGAAAGGACGCCCTACAATGAGCAGTTCTTC. This gives the protein CASSLERTPYNEQFF.